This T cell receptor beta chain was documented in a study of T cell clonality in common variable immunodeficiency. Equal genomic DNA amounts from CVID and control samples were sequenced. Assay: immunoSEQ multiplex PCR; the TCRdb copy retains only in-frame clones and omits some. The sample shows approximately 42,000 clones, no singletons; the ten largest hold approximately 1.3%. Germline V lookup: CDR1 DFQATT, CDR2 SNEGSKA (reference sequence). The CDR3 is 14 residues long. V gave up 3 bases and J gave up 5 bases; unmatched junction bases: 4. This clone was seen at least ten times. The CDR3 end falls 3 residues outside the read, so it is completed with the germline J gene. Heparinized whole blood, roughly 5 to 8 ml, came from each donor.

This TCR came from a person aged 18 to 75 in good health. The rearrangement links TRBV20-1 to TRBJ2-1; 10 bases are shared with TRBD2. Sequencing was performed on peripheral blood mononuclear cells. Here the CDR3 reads CSARVAGGHNEQFF. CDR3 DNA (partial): TGCAGTGCTAGGGTAGCGGGAGGTCACAATGAG.